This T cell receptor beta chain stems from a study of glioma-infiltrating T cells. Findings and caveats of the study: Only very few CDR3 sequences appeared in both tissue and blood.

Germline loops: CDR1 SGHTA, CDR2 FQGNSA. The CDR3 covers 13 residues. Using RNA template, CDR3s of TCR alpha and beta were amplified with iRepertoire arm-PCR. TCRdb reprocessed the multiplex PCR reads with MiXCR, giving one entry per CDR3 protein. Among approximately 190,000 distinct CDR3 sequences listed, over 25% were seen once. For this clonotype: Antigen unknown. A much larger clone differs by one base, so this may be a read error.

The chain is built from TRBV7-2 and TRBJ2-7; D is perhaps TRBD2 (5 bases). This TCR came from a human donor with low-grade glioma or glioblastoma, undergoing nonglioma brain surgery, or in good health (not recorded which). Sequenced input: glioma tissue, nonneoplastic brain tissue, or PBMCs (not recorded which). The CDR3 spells CASSLVPGIEKYF. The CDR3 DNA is TGTGCCAGCAGCTTAGTCCCGGGGATCGAGAAGTACTTC.